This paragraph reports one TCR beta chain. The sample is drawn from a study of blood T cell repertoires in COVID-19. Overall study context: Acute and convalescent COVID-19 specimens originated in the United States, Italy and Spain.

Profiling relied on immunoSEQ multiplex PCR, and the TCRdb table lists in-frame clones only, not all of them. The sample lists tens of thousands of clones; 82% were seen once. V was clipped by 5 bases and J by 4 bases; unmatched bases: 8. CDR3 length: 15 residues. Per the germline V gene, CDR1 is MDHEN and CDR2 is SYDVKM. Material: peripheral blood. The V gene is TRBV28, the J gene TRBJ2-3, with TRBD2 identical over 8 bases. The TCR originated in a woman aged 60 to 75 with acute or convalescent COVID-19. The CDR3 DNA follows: TGTGCCAGCAGTCCATCGGGCGGGGGGTCAGATACGCAGTATTTT. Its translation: CASSPSGGGSDTQYF.